The 30 T cell receptor beta chains below all came from one sample that was sequenced in a study. TCRdb ran MiXCR on the RT-PCR reads and lists one entry per CDR3 protein. The sample lists about 680,000 distinct CDR3 sequences, 14% occurring once. The sample was memory CD4+ T cells from blood. The receptors stem from a female donor in good health, serving as a healthy control.

The J gene is TRBJ2-7, the V gene TRBV2, with TRBD1 matching over 10 bases. Losses at the gene ends were 4 bases for V and 7 bases for J; bases not matched to a gene: 4. This CDR3 comprises 13 residues. Germline-derived CDR1 and CDR2 are SNHLY and FYNNEI. The DNA of the CDR3 is TGTGCCAGCAGTGGACAGGGGGCCGGAGAGCAGTACTTC. This sequence encodes CASSGQGAGEQYF.

V usage is TRBV28 and J usage is TRBJ2-4; 7 nucleotides agree with TRBD1. After removal of 7 bases from V and 12 bases from J, the junction contained 15 bases not matched to a gene. Germline V gene sequence: CDR1 MDHEN, CDR2 SYDVKM. CDR3 length equals 14 residues. The CDR3 bases are TGTGCCAGCAACCTTCCCGGGACAGAAGGGAGTCAGTACTTC. Translating it yields CASNLPGTEGSQYF.

A few counts support this clonotype. CDR3 in DNA: TGCAGTGCTAGTCGGGGGACACCTTACGAGCAGTACTTC. Amino acids: CSASRGTPYEQYF. The rearrangement uses TRBV20-1 and TRBJ2-7, with D perhaps assigned TRBD1 or TRBD2 (6 bases each). This CDR3 spans 13 amino acids. The V gene lost 3 bases and the J gene lost 4 bases, with 13 bases spanning the gap. The germline CDR1 and CDR2 sequences are DFQATT and SNEGSKA (reference sequence).

This clonotype was found many times. The genes are TRBV9 and TRBJ2-2, with 8 bases fitting TRBD1. J gave up 1 base and V 4 bases, and 6 bases lay outside the gene matches. Germline assignment: CDR1 SGDLS and CDR2 YYNGEE. The CDR3 contains 16 residues. The CDR3 is CASSIRTGMNTGELFF. Written as DNA, the CDR3 is TGTGCCAGCAGCATTAGGACAGGGATGAACACCGGGGAGCTGTTTTTT.

Ten or more counts support this clonotype. V gene TRBV29-1 combines with J gene TRBJ2-7, with 9 positions matching TRBD1. This CDR3 comprises 14 residues. Trimming removed 5 bases from V and 6 bases from J; junction bases left unmatched: 11. Germline-derived CDR1 and CDR2 are SQVTM and ANQGSEA. CDR3 nucleotides: TGCAGCGTTACCGCCGGGGACAGGGTCAGCGAGCAGTACTTC. It encodes CSVTAGDRVSEQYF.

V is TRBV24-1 and J is TRBJ1-2, with TRBD1 matching over 8 bases. There are 17 residues in the CDR3. In germline, CDR1 is KGHDR, CDR2 SFDVKD. With 2 bases clipped from V and 6 bases from J, the junction kept 13 bases outside the gene matches. The CDR3 loop reads CATSDSSAQGVFDGYTF. The CDR3 nucleotides read TGTGCCACCAGTGATTCGTCGGCACAGGGGGTTTTTGATGGCTACACCTTC.

This clonotype was seen many times. The CDR3 is CASSEGASETQYF. CDR3 DNA sequence: TGCGCCAGCAGCGAGGGGGCGTCGGAGACCCAGTACTTC. V is TRBV5-1 and J is TRBJ2-5; 7 bases match TRBD1. The CDR3 has 13 amino acids. Germline assignment: CDR1 SGHRS and CDR2 YFSETQ. V trimming: 4 bases; J trimming: 5 bases; junction bases outside the gene matches: 5.

This clonotype showed up just a few times. The chain couples TRBV5-6 to TRBJ2-3, with D perhaps TRBD2 (6 bases). The CDR3 extends over 13 amino acids. V lost 1 base and J 5 bases, leaving 8 bases between the germline ends. Germline loops: CDR1 SGHDT, CDR2 YYEEEE. The CDR3 DNA reads as TGTGCCAGCAGCTTGACGGGAGAAGATACGCAGTATTTT. Its protein product is CASSLTGEDTQYF. The entire variable domain, with the rest obtained from reference TRBV5-6 and TRBJ2-3, is as follows: DAGVTQSPTHLIKTRGQQVTLRCSPKSGHDTVSWYQQALGQGPQFIFQYYEEEERQRGNFPDRFSGHQFPNYSSELNVNALLLGDSALYLCASSLTGEDTQYFGPGTRLTVL.

This clonotype has a handful of counts. V gene TRBV6-1 combines with J gene TRBJ1-2, with 8 bases aligning to TRBD1. With 3 bases clipped from V and 7 bases from J, the junction kept 10 bases outside the gene matches. Germline V gives CDR1 MNHNS, CDR2 SASEGT. The CDR3 extends over 15 amino acids. CDR3 in amino acids: CASSDLGQGAGGYTF. In DNA, the CDR3 is TGTGCCAGCAGTGACCTCGGGCAGGGGGCGGGTGGCTACACCTTC.

This clonotype was detected a few times. The chain joins TRBV20-1 to TRBJ2-3; 10 bases fit TRBD2. V dropped 0 bases and J dropped 2; count of bases not matched to a gene: 8. Germline V CDR1 and CDR2: DFQATT, SNEGSKA (reference sequence). The CDR3 runs to 17 residues. CDR3 loop: CSARDPGAGGPTDTQYF. CDR3 coding DNA: TGCAGTGCTAGAGACCCCGGAGCGGGAGGGCCCACAGATACGCAGTATTTT.

This clonotype was observed many times. The rearrangement joins TRBV10-3 to TRBJ2-7, with a tentative D call TRBD1 (6 bases). Germline V gene data show CDR1 as ENHRY and CDR2 as SYGVKD. The CDR3 has 14 residues. V was cut by 10 bases and J by 0 bases, with 16 bases left in between. The CDR3 coding sequence is TGTGCCACCGGACAGCGCCCGGCCTCCTACGAGCAGTACTTC. Protein product: CATGQRPASYEQYF.

This clonotype came up many times. The chain has TRBV29-1 and TRBJ1-1, with 8 bases identical to TRBD1. J gave up 4 bases and V 8 bases, and 9 bases lay outside the gene matches. Germline V CDR1 and CDR2: SQVTM, ANQGSEA. The CDR3 has 13 amino acids. This CDR3 is CSTGMDRATEAFF. The CDR3 DNA reads TGCAGCACCGGGATGGACAGGGCCACTGAAGCTTTCTTT.

In this sample, this clonotype turned up many times. This chain connects TRBV5-1 to TRBJ2-1; weak D call: TRBD1 (7 bases). CDR3 length: 16 amino acids. Trimming took 0 bases from V and 0 from J, leaving 10 bases between them. Per germline, CDR1 SGHRS and CDR2 YFSETQ. This CDR3 reads CASSLAGGPSYNEQFF. The DNA for the CDR3 is TGCGCCAGCAGCTTGGCAGGGGGGCCCTCCTACAATGAGCAGTTCTTC. Combining the CDR3 with reference TRBV5-1 and TRBJ2-1 gives the whole variable domain KAGVTQTPRYLIKTRGQQVTLSCSPISGHRSVSWYQQTPGQGLQFLFEYFSETQRNKGNFPGRFSGRQFSNSRSEMNVSTLELGDSALYLCASSLAGGPSYNEQFFGPGTRLTVL.

The chain employs TRBV29-1 and TRBJ2-1; 7 bases map to TRBD1. The trim removed 5 bases at V and 8 bases at J, leaving 6 bases unmatched. The CDR3 is 12 residues long. Germline CDR1 and CDR2: SQVTM and ANQGSEA. The CDR3 DNA is TGCAGCGTTCAAACAGGGGTGGATGAGCAGTTCTTC. The encoded protein is CSVQTGVDEQFF.

This clonotype was observed a few times. CDR3: CSAQGYNYGYTF. DNA of the CDR3: TGCAGTGCCCAGGGTTATAACTATGGCTACACCTTC. The V gene is TRBV20-1, the J gene TRBJ1-2, with a weak D call TRBD1 (5 bases). The CDR3 totals 12 residues. From germline, CDR1 is DFQATT and CDR2 SNEGSKA (reference sequence). Trimming cost V 6 bases and J 1 base, with 9 bases left between them.

The chain is built from TRBV28 and TRBJ2-5; 8 nucleotides align to TRBD1. V dropped 1 base and J dropped 8; count of bases not matched to a gene: 12. The CDR3 runs 16 residues. Germline V gene data show CDR1 as MDHEN and CDR2 as SYDVKM. The CDR3 sequence is CASSLSRTGTSVTQYF. The DNA of the CDR3 is TGTGCCAGCAGTTTATCCCGGACAGGGACGTCAGTAACCCAGTACTTC.

This chain joins TRBV6-1 and TRBJ2-5, with a possible D match to TRBD1 (7 bases). Between the trimmed V and J ends, which lost 5 bases and 5 bases, there was a span of 15 bases. The CDR3 consists of 14 residues. CDR1 is MNHNS, CDR2 SASEGT, per germline. The CDR3 loop is CASSSGGGAETQYF. The DNA for the CDR3 is TGTGCCAGCAGTTCAGGGGGAGGTGCGGAGACCCAGTACTTC.

The chain links TRBV9 to TRBJ1-2; 7 bases match TRBD1. The length of the CDR3 is 15 residues. Germline V lookup: CDR1 SGDLS, CDR2 YYNGEE. The V and J ends lost 2 bases and 1 base, in that order; junction bases with no gene match: 5. CDR3 DNA: TGTGCCAGCAGCGTTTCAGGGGGTTATAACTATGGCTACACCTTC. Translating gives CASSVSGGYNYGYTF.

This clonotype was observed a handful of times. J is TRBJ1-2 and V is TRBV7-2; D call uncertain. The CDR3 loop spans 12 amino acids. Trimming took 3 bases from V and 6 from J, leaving 8 bases between them. CDR1 and CDR2 from the germline V gene are SGHTA and FQGNSA. The CDR3 DNA is TGTGCCAGCAGCTTGTGGTTGGATGGCTACACCTTC. It is translated as CASSLWLDGYTF.

This chain joins TRBV5-5 and TRBJ1-2, with TRBD1 as a possible D gene (6 bases). The CDR3 totals 14 residues. Germline assignment: CDR1 SGHKS and CDR2 YYEKEE (reference sequence). V lost 0 bases to trimming and J lost 5 bases, with 11 bases between them. CDR3: CASSLAAGVYGYTF. The CDR3 DNA reads TGTGCCAGCAGCTTGGCGGCAGGGGTTTATGGCTACACCTTC.

There are a few counts of this clonotype. This chain uses TRBV4-3 with TRBJ2-7, with unresolved D. The CDR3 totals 15 residues. Germline values: CDR1 LGHNA, CDR2 YSLEER. Trimming shortened V by 4 bases and J by 5 bases, and 18 bases separated the two germline ends. The chain's CDR3 is CASSLMAGSRNEQYF. In DNA form, the CDR3 reads TGCGCCAGCAGCCTCATGGCCGGAAGCAGGAACGAGCAGTACTTC.

This sequence joins TRBV5-1 and TRBJ2-3, with TRBD2 matching over 7 bases. This CDR3 comprises 14 residues. The V gene's germline CDR1 is SGHRS and CDR2 YFSETQ. V shed 2 bases, J shed 4 bases, and the junction held 4 bases outside the gene matches. The CDR3 DNA reads as TGCGCCAGCAGCTTTACGGGGGGACCAGATACGCAGTATTTT. This encodes CASSFTGGPDTQYF.

The chain couples TRBV4-1 to TRBJ2-7; possibly TRBD2 for D (6 bases). CDR3 length equals 17 residues. CDR1 and CDR2 from the germline V gene are MGHRA and YSYEKL. The germline V and J ends were trimmed by 4 bases and 6 bases, with 25 bases remaining between them. CDR3 in DNA: TGCGCCAGCAGCCGACTCGACATGGGACTCCGATCAGGCGAGCAGTACTTC. It codes for CASSRLDMGLRSGEQYF.

This clonotype showed up many times. The chain recombines TRBV7-2 with TRBJ2-5; 7 bases agree with TRBD2. Germline V gene sequence: CDR1 SGHTA, CDR2 FQGNSA. V was pared by 2 bases and J by 4 bases, with 1 base of the junction left unmatched. The CDR3 totals 13 residues. DNA of the CDR3: TGTGCCAGCAGCTTATGGGGGGGAGAGACCCAGTACTTC. Residues: CASSLWGGETQYF.

This clonotype has just a few counts. The chain joins TRBV20-1 to TRBJ2-7; tentatively, D is TRBD1 (7 bases). The CDR3 loop spans 12 amino acids. Trimming left V 7 bases short and J 6 bases short, with 16 bases between. Germline V gene sequence: CDR1 DFQATT, CDR2 SNEGSKA (reference sequence). As DNA, the CDR3 is TGCAGTGTTCAGCAGGGGGGCCCCGAGCAGTACTTC. Translating it yields CSVQQGGPEQYF.

This clonotype was detected many times. The chain joins TRBV27 to TRBJ2-5; either TRBD1 or TRBD2 may fit D (5 bases each). V lost 3 bases and J lost 2, with 13 bases in between. This CDR3 comprises 15 residues. Germline V gene sequence: CDR1 MNHEY, CDR2 SMNVEV (reference sequence). The CDR3 region is CASSLSGTYQETQYF. The CDR3 DNA reads as TGTGCCAGCAGTTTGTCCGGGACCTATCAAGAGACCCAGTACTTC.

This clonotype showed up just a few times. The V and J genes are TRBV27 and TRBJ2-2; no clear D gene. The V gene lost 2 bases and the J gene lost 3 bases, with 7 bases spanning the gap. Germline V gene sequence: CDR1 MNHEY, CDR2 SMNVEV (reference sequence). The CDR3 is 14 residues long. The CDR3: CASSLARDTGELFF. DNA for the CDR3: TGTGCCAGCAGTTTAGCCCGTGACACCGGGGAGCTGTTTTTT.

The V gene is TRBV5-1, the J gene TRBJ1-1; TRBD1 aligns across 7 bases. V shed 4 bases, J shed 10 bases, and the junction held 10 bases outside the gene matches. In germline, CDR1 is SGHRS, CDR2 YFSETQ. CDR3 length: 13 amino acids. The CDR3 reads CASSQIQGEGAFF. The CDR3 DNA is TGCGCCAGCAGCCAAATCCAGGGGGAGGGAGCTTTCTTT.

This clonotype was picked up a small number of times. This sequence joins TRBV5-1 and TRBJ2-1; 10 bases match TRBD2. This CDR3 spans 17 amino acids. Germline V gene lookup returns CDR1 SGHRS and CDR2 YFSETQ. The V and J ends lost 0 bases and 4 bases, in that order; junction bases with no gene match: 7. This chain's CDR3 is CASSLEGRTSGYNEQFF. CDR3 DNA: TGCGCCAGCAGCTTGGAAGGCCGGACTAGCGGTTACAATGAGCAGTTCTTC.

The genes are TRBV27 and TRBJ2-7; the D call may be TRBD1 or TRBD2 (7 bases each). The CDR3 spans 16 residues. V lost 0 bases and J lost 7, with 19 bases in between. Germline values: CDR1 MNHEY, CDR2 SMNVEV (reference sequence). The CDR3, as DNA: TGTGCCAGCAGTTTATCCGCAGGGGGGGAGGGCCTGGAGCAGTACTTC. As protein: CASSLSAGGEGLEQYF.